A single sample is the source of the 9 T cell receptor beta chains below, sequenced in a study of blood T cell repertoires in COVID-19. Only in-frame clones appear in the TCRdb table, and some are missing; sequencing was by immunoSEQ multiplex PCR. The sample carries about 400,000 clones, 85% to 90% recorded once. The sequencing sample was made of peripheral blood. These receptors were taken from a woman aged 25-40 years with acute or convalescent COVID-19.

The CDR3 DNA sequence: TGTGCCAGCAGCTTACCCCAGGGAAATCAGCAGTTCTTC. The encoded protein is CASSLPQGNQQFF. The rearrangement uses TRBV11-1 and TRBJ2-1; maybe TRBD1 (5 bases). V lost 2 bases, J lost 11 bases, and 13 bases lay in between. The CDR3 sequence is 13 residues long. The germline V gene encodes CDR1 SGHAT and CDR2 FQDESV (reference sequence).

The chain joins TRBV20-1 to TRBJ1-2; perhaps TRBD1 as D (5 bases). The germline V and J ends were trimmed by 7 bases and 3 bases, with 9 bases remaining between them. The CDR3 extends over 11 amino acids. Germline CDR1 DFQATT, CDR2 SNEGSKA (reference sequence). This CDR3 is CSVVRDYGYTF. Here the CDR3 DNA reads TGCAGTGTAGTCAGGGACTATGGCTACACCTTC.

J is TRBJ2-1 and V is TRBV10-3; TRBD2 is a possible D gene (5 bases). In germline, CDR1 is ENHRY, CDR2 SYGVKD. CDR3 length equals 11 residues. V lost 7 bases, J lost 8 bases, and 9 bases lay in between. The CDR3 DNA follows: TGTGCCATCATGGGGAGCCATGAGCAGTTCTTC. It yields the protein CAIMGSHEQFF.

The CDR3 nucleotides are TGTGCCAGCAGCCTAGGACAGTATGGCTACACCTTC. Residues: CASSLGQYGYTF. V is TRBV14 and J is TRBJ1-2; the D gene is possibly TRBD1 (6 bases). The ends were cut back, 4 bases at V and 5 bases at J, with 8 bases in the middle. This CDR3 spans 12 amino acids. CDR1 and CDR2 (germline): SGHDN, FVKESK.

The DNA for the CDR3 is TGTGCCAGCACTGGCGTTCTAGGTCCCTACGAGCAGTACTTC. It codes for CASTGVLGPYEQYF. This sequence joins TRBV5-5 and TRBJ2-7; no definite D call. CDR1 and CDR2 (germline): SGHKS, YYEKEE (reference sequence). V lost 6 bases to trimming and J lost 2 bases, with 15 bases between them. This CDR3 spans 14 amino acids.

The chain is built from TRBV30 and TRBJ2-4; 10 bases map to TRBD2. Germline-derived CDR1 and CDR2 are GTSNPN and SVGIG (reference sequence). J lost 7 bases, V lost 1 base, and 7 bases had no gene match. CDR3 length equals 15 residues. CDR3 nucleotide sequence: TGTGCCTGGAGTGGCCTGAGCGGGGGGGGGAACATTCAGTACTTC. It is translated as CAWSGLSGGGNIQYF.

The chain links TRBV27 to TRBJ2-1; D possibly corresponds to TRBD2 (6 bases). V was clipped by 5 bases and J by 7 bases, with 12 bases between them. This CDR3 has 13 amino acids. CDR1 MNHEY and CDR2 SMNVEV come from the germline V gene (reference sequence). CDR3 sequence reads: CASSGRWPNEQFF. The CDR3 DNA sequence: TGTGCCAGCAGTGGGAGGTGGCCAAATGAGCAGTTCTTC.

J is TRBJ1-1 and V is TRBV29-1, with D tentatively TRBD1 (6 bases). Trimming removed 6 bases from V and 4 bases from J, with 21 bases in between. The CDR3 is 15 residues long. From germline, CDR1 is SQVTM and CDR2 ANQGSEA. The CDR3 protein is CSVDAVRGRGTEAFF. The CDR3 DNA sequence: TGCAGCGTGGATGCCGTCAGGGGAAGAGGCACTGAAGCTTTCTTT.

This chain joins TRBV12-3 or TRBV12-4 and TRBJ1-3; D gene uncertain. Trimming took 6 bases from V and 4 from J, leaving 7 bases between them. There are 12 residues in the CDR3. CDR3 coding DNA: TGTGCCAGCAGGCCGCAGGGAAACACCATATATTTT. It is translated as CASRPQGNTIYF.